The clone carrying this TCR beta chain was counted once. Its antigen is currently unknown. The CDR3 sequence is 16 residues long. Looked up from germline, CDR1 is SGDLS and CDR2 is YYNGEE. The V end lost 4 bases, the J end lost 4 bases, and 20 bases lay between the germline ends. These data come from a study of post-analysis software for immune sequencing data. Study background: Both relapsing-remitting and secondary progressive multiple sclerosis featured among the disease courses, as did progressive-relapsing multiple sclerosis.

Study observations and caveats: About 5 TRBV segments occurring more often in patients than controls included TRBV5-6, TRBV5-1 and TRBV20-1. Batch-matched samples strongly co-clustered by F measure. In multiple sclerosis, normalized Chao1 diversity was significantly below that of controls.

cDNA libraries of TCR beta carried unique molecular identifiers. The yield from roughly 1 to 10 million T cells was around 500,000 cDNA molecules in total. TCRdb reprocessed the PCR reads via MiXCR and lists one record per CDR3 protein. The table lists about 820,000 distinct CDR3 sequences, roughly 50% of them singletons, with over 4% in the top ten. This rearrangement joins TRBV9 to TRBJ1-2; TRBD1 is a possible D gene (6 bases). The sample consisted of blood. The TCR sequence derives from a girl aged 10-17 years with multiple sclerosis. The CDR3 is CASSKFGGRALYGYTF. The CDR3 nucleotides are TGTGCCAGCAGCAAATTCGGGGGCAGGGCTCTCTATGGCTACACCTTC.